Detailed here is one T cell receptor beta chain. Its antigen is as yet unknown. The data are from a study of cytomegalovirus exposure and HLA in healthy donors. General study points: A later analysis revealed that TCR association rates differed between HLA loci, peaking at DRB1 and bottoming out at HLA-C. Reportedly, HLA-A and HLA-B alleles of most subjects were accurately predicted from TCR beta.

Use of 60 Vbeta and 13 Jbeta primers characterized the PCR. Clones were sequenced by immunoSEQ multiplex PCR, and TCRdb holds only the in-frame ones, with some missing. The table lists approximately 160,000 clones, 75% to 90% of them singletons, with less than 5% in the top ten. The CDR3 loop spans 14 amino acids. The germline gives CDR1 MDHEN, CDR2 SYDVKM. Trimming took 5 bases from V and 6 from J; bases not matched to a gene: 7. The sequence came from a man between 45 and 60 years old in good health and CMV-seropositive. The sequencing sample was made of PBMCs. This chain uses TRBV28 with TRBJ2-3, with 8 bases identical to TRBD1. The CDR3 nucleotides read TGTGCCAGCAGTCTTACCGGGACAGGCGATACGCAGTATTTT. Amino acid sequence: CASSLTGTGDTQYF.